A single sample is the source of the 11 T cell receptor beta chains below, sequenced in a study of blood T cell repertoires in COVID-19. Sequenced by immunoSEQ multiplex PCR; TCRdb stores in-frame clones only, minus some. Counted here are about 75,000 clones, about 91% occurring once; the ten biggest clones make up approximately 6.8%. Sequencing input: peripheral blood. The receptors originated from a woman aged 70-85 years with acute or convalescent COVID-19.

This clone has only a few counts. CDR3: CASSYRRQGAEAFF. The CDR3 DNA sequence: TGTGCCAGCAGTTACAGGAGGCAGGGGGCGGAAGCTTTCTTT. The chain couples TRBV6-5 to TRBJ1-1; 8 bases line up with TRBD1. Germline V gives CDR1 MNHEY, CDR2 SVGAGI. Trimming removed 2 bases from V and 8 bases from J; junction bases left unmatched: 7. The length of the CDR3 is 14 residues.

This chain uses TRBV27 with TRBJ2-1; 11 nucleotides line up with TRBD1. Germline V lookup: CDR1 MNHEY, CDR2 SMNVEV (reference sequence). The CDR3 loop spans 17 amino acids. V shed 3 bases and J 6 bases; nucleotides not matched to a gene: 10. DNA of the CDR3: TGTGCCAGCAGTTTCATTGTGCAGGACAGGGGGCGCAATGAGCAGTTCTTC. Protein product: CASSFIVQDRGRNEQFF.

The chain carries TRBV28 and TRBJ1-1; tentatively, D is TRBD1 (5 bases). The V and J ends lost 8 bases and 7 bases respectively, with 14 bases between them. The CDR3 totals 12 residues. CDR1 MDHEN and CDR2 SYDVKM come from the germline V gene. The CDR3 sequence: CASPSVTGEAFF. The CDR3 nucleotides read TGTGCCAGCCCCTCTGTCACAGGTGAAGCTTTCTTT.

As concerns this clone: The sample holds other DNA sequences that translate to the same CDR3. This chain connects TRBV20-1 to TRBJ1-1, with D tentatively TRBD1 (5 bases). The CDR3 extends over 11 amino acids. CDR1 and CDR2 from the germline V gene are DFQATT and SNEGSKA (reference sequence). Trimming cost V 6 bases and J 3 bases, with 8 bases left between them. The CDR3 DNA sequence: TGCAGTGCCCTGACAGACACTGAAGCTTTCTTT. The encoded protein is CSALTDTEAFF.

This chain joins TRBV3-1 (or the pseudogene TRBV3-2) and TRBJ1-1, with TRBD1 identical over 11 bases. The CDR3 has 17 residues. The germline gives CDR1 LGHDT, CDR2 YNNKEL (reference sequence). J gave up 7 bases and V 3 bases, and 13 bases lay outside the gene matches. The CDR3 DNA reads as TGTGCCAGCAGCCATTGGGGACTTCCGGGACAGGGGGATGAAGCTTTCTTT. This codes for CASSHWGLPGQGDEAFF.

The chain carries TRBV6-5 and TRBJ1-1, with D unresolved. The CDR3 length is 13 residues. Deletions cut 0 bases from V and 4 bases from J, with 6 bases between. Germline CDR1 MNHEY, CDR2 SVGAGI. DNA for the CDR3: TGTGCCAGCAGTTACTCGATCGGCACTGAAGCTTTCTTT. Protein: CASSYSIGTEAFF.

This chain uses TRBV9 with TRBJ2-5, with D perhaps matching TRBD1 (6 bases). CDR3 length: 14 amino acids. Germline lookup yields CDR1 SGDLS and CDR2 YYNGEE. V was clipped by 0 bases and J by 5 bases, with 11 bases between them. CDR3 residues: CASSVGGQRETQYF. CDR3 DNA: TGTGCCAGCAGCGTAGGTGGACAGAGGGAGACCCAGTACTTC.

The V gene is TRBV7-9, the J gene TRBJ1-5; D gene unclear. CDR1 is SEHNR and CDR2 is FQNEAQ in the germline V gene (reference sequence). V was trimmed by 8 bases and J by 4 bases, leaving 12 bases between them. The CDR3 totals 13 residues. The CDR3: CASAATGNQPQHF. CDR3 bases: TGTGCCAGCGCTGCGACGGGTAATCAGCCCCAGCATTTT.

The genes are TRBV7-8 and TRBJ1-3, with D maybe TRBD1 (5 bases). V lost 1 base to trimming and J lost 3 bases, with 7 bases between them. The V gene's germline CDR1 is SGHVS and CDR2 FQNEAQ. The CDR3 has 14 amino acids. DNA of the CDR3: TGTGCCAGCAGCTTAGGACAGAATGGAAACACCATATATTTT. Translation: CASSLGQNGNTIYF.

This clone was counted a few times. This chain connects TRBV28 to TRBJ1-5; 7 bases are a match to TRBD1. The V gene end was trimmed by 6 bases and the J gene end by 4 bases; junction bases not matched to a gene: 9. Germline assignment: CDR1 MDHEN and CDR2 SYDVKM. The length of the CDR3 is 15 residues. CDR3 sequence (DNA): TGTGCCAGCAGAGCCAGGGGGTTCGGGAATCAGCCCCAGCATTTT. The encoded protein is CASRARGFGNQPQHF.

This clone was seen only a few times. At the DNA level, this CDR3 is encoded by other sequences in the same sample as well. This sequence joins TRBV7-9 and TRBJ1-5, with D unresolved. This CDR3 has 13 residues. The V and J ends lost 1 base and 7 bases respectively, with 8 bases between them. Germline V lookup: CDR1 SEHNR, CDR2 FQNEAQ (reference sequence). Here the CDR3 reads CASSLGGGQPQHF. The CDR3 DNA reads as TGTGCCAGCAGCTTAGGGGGAGGGCAGCCCCAGCATTTT.